These 20 T cell receptor beta chains share one sample of origin, sequenced in a study of identical twins. TCRdb ran MiXCR on the 5' RACE reads and lists one entry per CDR3 protein. The repertoire has roughly 710,000 distinct CDR3 sequences, 6% to 6.5% of them found once; the top ten carry 1.5% to 2%. Source material: naive T cells sorted from blood. Source of these receptors: a man aged 18 to 30 in good health.

In this sample, this clonotype turned up many times. CDR3 residues: CSVGNTLYEQYF. For the CDR3, the DNA is TGCAGCGTTGGGAACACCCTCTACGAGCAGTACTTC. The J gene is TRBJ2-7, the V gene TRBV29-1; D gene uncertain. Germline CDR1 and CDR2: SQVTM and ANQGSEA. V dropped 4 bases and J dropped 3 bases, with 10 bases sitting between them. CDR3 length: 12 residues.

This clonotype was counted ten times or more. The chain uses TRBV4-1 and TRBJ1-6; 7 nucleotides align to TRBD1. J was trimmed by 12 bases and V by 3 bases; bases with no gene match: 8. Germline CDR1 and CDR2: MGHRA and YSYEKL. This CDR3 spans 14 amino acids. CDR3 region: CASSQPGQKRPLHF. DNA of the CDR3: TGCGCCAGCAGCCAGCCGGGACAGAAGAGACCCCTCCACTTT.

This clonotype was picked up many times. The J gene is TRBJ2-1, the V gene TRBV7-2; D unresolved. Germline-derived CDR1 and CDR2 are SGHTA and FQGNSA. CDR3 size: 13 residues. Trimming took off 0 bases at V and 6 bases at J, with 6 bases between the two ends. This CDR3 reads CASSLAWANEQFF. CDR3 sequence (DNA): TGTGCCAGCAGCTTAGCGTGGGCCAATGAGCAGTTCTTC.

This chain joins TRBV20-1 and TRBJ2-1; maybe TRBD2 (5 bases). The length of the CDR3 is 12 residues. V lost 6 bases and J lost 7, with 13 bases in between. In germline, CDR1 is DFQATT, CDR2 SNEGSKA (reference sequence). The CDR3 is CSATRARNEQFF. CDR3 nucleotides: TGCAGTGCCACTAGAGCTAGGAATGAGCAGTTCTTC.

In its sample, this clonotype was seen a few times. The chain's CDR3 is CATSSLGGNTGELFF. CDR3 DNA sequence: TGTGCCACCAGCTCCCTGGGGGGAAACACCGGGGAGCTGTTTTTT. The rearrangement joins TRBV15 to TRBJ2-2; TRBD2 is a possible D gene (6 bases). Trimming took 5 bases from V and 2 from J, leaving 12 bases between them. The CDR3 extends over 15 amino acids. Germline CDR1 is LNHNV and CDR2 is YYDKDF (reference sequence).

Only a few counts were recorded for this clonotype. This chain joins TRBV20-1 and TRBJ2-1, with D uncertain. The CDR3 has 14 amino acids. Trimming left V 7 bases short and J 5 bases short, with 18 bases between. The germline V gene encodes CDR1 DFQATT and CDR2 SNEGSKA (reference sequence). DNA for the CDR3: TGCAGTGTAAGGCGGCCAAACCTCAACAATGAGCAGTTCTTC. The encoded protein is CSVRRPNLNNEQFF.

This clonotype was observed a few times. J is TRBJ2-7 and V is TRBV15, with 13 bases fitting TRBD2. The V gene end was trimmed by 7 bases and the J gene end by 4 bases; junction bases not matched to a gene: 4. CDR3 length: 14 residues. CDR1 LNHNV and CDR2 YYDKDF come from the germline V gene (reference sequence). CDR3 coding DNA: TGTGCCACCAAGACTAGCGGGAGGTTTTACGAGCAGTACTTC. Its translation is CATKTSGRFYEQYF.

The chain combines TRBV14 with TRBJ1-2; D is perhaps TRBD1 (5 bases). The germline gives CDR1 SGHDN, CDR2 FVKESK. This CDR3 spans 12 amino acids. Trimming left V 3 bases short and J 4 bases short, with 6 bases between. CDR3 bases: TGTGCCAGCAGCCAGGGGCCCTATGGCTACACCTTC. Amino acid sequence: CASSQGPYGYTF.

The chain links TRBV7-9 to TRBJ2-5; 10 nucleotides match TRBD1. Germline CDR1 and CDR2: SEHNR and FQNEAQ (reference sequence). Trimming at V came to 5 bases and at J to 5 bases, leaving 8 bases not matched to a gene. The CDR3 is 15 amino acids. The DNA of the CDR3 is TGTGCCAGCAGCCTAGAAGGGACAGGGGTCGAGACCCAGTACTTC. As protein: CASSLEGTGVETQYF.

This clonotype was counted ten times or more. The gene calls are TRBV2 and TRBJ2-5; D is ambiguous. The CDR3 totals 13 residues. V gave up 2 bases and J gave up 4 bases, with 8 bases separating them. In germline, CDR1 is SNHLY, CDR2 FYNNEI. CDR3 DNA sequence: TGTGCCAGCAGTGAACGGCAGGCAGAGACCCAGTACTTC. Amino acids: CASSERQAETQYF.

This clonotype was seen more than once but under ten times. A junction end diverges from the germline sequence, so it may reflect a read error. This chain links TRBV28 with TRBJ2-1; D is unresolved. The CDR3 has 12 residues. CDR1 is MDHEN and CDR2 is SYDVKM in the germline V gene. The CDR3 DNA sequence: TGTGCCAGCAGTTTTGTGTTGGGTAACCGTGATTTC. As protein: CASSFVLGNRDF.

The V gene is TRBV7-2, the J gene TRBJ2-1; 7 bases align to TRBD1. This CDR3 region has 16 residues. The V gene's germline CDR1 is SGHTA and CDR2 FQGNSA. Trimming removed 5 bases from V and 5 bases from J; junction bases left unmatched: 12. CDR3 protein: CASSTAGTDPHNEQFF. Written as DNA, the CDR3 is TGTGCCAGCAGCACAGCCGGGACAGACCCCCACAATGAGCAGTTCTTC. The full variable domain, in which reference TRBV7-2 and TRBJ2-1 provide the parts outside the CDR3, is GAGVSQSPSNKVTEKGKDVELRCDPISGHTALYWYRQSLGQGLEFLIYFQGNSAPDKSGLPSDRFSAERTGGSVSTLTIQRTQQEDSAVYLCASSTAGTDPHNEQFFGPGTRLTVL.

This clonotype was seen repeatedly, ten times or more. V gene TRBV13 combines with J gene TRBJ2-3, with D perhaps TRBD2 (6 bases). Between the trimmed V and J ends, which lost 5 bases and 3 bases, there was a span of 12 bases. Germline CDR1 reads PRHDT; CDR2 reads FYEKMQ (reference sequence). The CDR3 totals 14 residues. CDR3 amino acids: CASSPRRGTDTQYF. The CDR3 DNA reads TGTGCCAGCAGCCCACGGAGGGGTACAGATACGCAGTATTTT.

J is TRBJ2-1 and V is TRBV6-5; TRBD2 aligns across 9 bases. V dropped 2 bases and J dropped 9; count of bases not matched to a gene: 11. The CDR3 is 16 amino acids. Germline CDR1 and CDR2: MNHEY and SVGAGI. CDR3 region: CASSYNWPSGKAEQFF. DNA for the CDR3: TGTGCCAGCAGTTACAATTGGCCTAGCGGGAAGGCTGAGCAGTTCTTC.

V usage is TRBV11-3 and J usage is TRBJ2-7; D perhaps matches TRBD2 (6 bases). Trimming shortened V by 2 bases and J by 3 bases, and 14 bases separated the two germline ends. The CDR3 is 15 residues long. The germline V gene encodes CDR1 SGHNT and CDR2 YENEEA. The CDR3 spells CASSLIGGEGYEQYF. CDR3 in DNA: TGTGCCAGCAGCTTAATCGGGGGAGAAGGCTACGAGCAGTACTTC.

CDR3 sequence: CASSKGSYEQYF. As DNA, the CDR3 is TGTGCCAGCAGTAAGGGATCCTACGAGCAGTACTTC. This chain connects TRBV6-2 or TRBV6-3 to TRBJ2-7, with D uncertain. CDR1 is MNHEY and CDR2 is SVGEGT in the germline V gene. This CDR3 has 12 amino acids. Trimming removed 5 bases at V and 1 base at J, with 6 bases between.

This clonotype was detected many times. The genes are TRBV20-1 and TRBJ1-4; D is possibly TRBD1 (5 bases). The V end lost 0 bases, the J end lost 7 bases, and 15 bases lay between the germline ends. This CDR3 comprises 15 residues. Germline lookup yields CDR1 DFQATT and CDR2 SNEGSKA (reference sequence). CDR3 in amino acids: CSARDPQGGGEKLFF. The CDR3 DNA reads as TGCAGTGCTAGAGATCCCCAGGGAGGAGGTGAAAAACTGTTTTTT.

V gene TRBV12-3 or TRBV12-4 combines with J gene TRBJ1-5; maybe TRBD1 (5 bases). V was shortened by 6 bases and J by 7 bases, with 16 bases between the two germline ends. The CDR3 has 14 amino acids. CDR3: CASRGPGTVQPQHF. CDR3 sequence (DNA): TGTGCCAGCAGGGGACCCGGGACGGTCCAGCCCCAGCATTTT.

The table lists this clonotype with a few counts. DNA for the CDR3: TGCGCCAGCAGCCAAGATCGGCTTGTCGGGAATCAGCCCCAGCATTTT. Amino acid sequence: CASSQDRLVGNQPQHF. V gene TRBV4-1 combines with J gene TRBJ1-5; D not resolved. V lost 0 bases and J 4 bases, leaving 13 bases between the germline ends. CDR1 and CDR2 (germline): MGHRA, YSYEKL. The CDR3 sequence is 16 residues long.

This clonotype was seen ten or more times. The chain combines TRBV12-3 or TRBV12-4 with TRBJ2-3; possibly TRBD2 for D (5 bases). This CDR3 has 13 residues. V was cut by 2 bases and J by 8 bases, with 11 bases left in between. The CDR3 protein is CASSLRGLGTQYF. The CDR3 coding sequence is TGTGCCAGCAGTTTACGGGGTTTGGGTACGCAGTATTTT.